The sequence of this T cell receptor beta chain was determined in a study of ipilimumab plus nivolumab after autologous stem cell transplantation. The CDR3 has 10 amino acids. TCRdb keeps only in-frame clones here, not all; method: immunoSEQ multiplex PCR. The repertoire includes around 15,000 clones, about 81% of them detected once, and 19% sits in the top ten. The receptor comes from a male donor with diffuse large B-cell lymphoma. The sample in question was PBMCs, obtained in a trial of ipilimumab plus nivolumab as post-transplant consolidation. The chain is built from TRBV21-1 and TRBJ2-7; the DNA was not used to check the table's D call, TRBD2. TRBV21-1 is a pseudogene segment. The CDR3 loop reads CASSPREQYF. Written as DNA, the CDR3 is TGTGCCAGCAGTCCGCGCGAGCAGTACTTC.